Detailed here is one TCR beta chain. V dropped 3 bases and J dropped 6; count of bases not matched to a gene: 6. The V gene's germline CDR1 is SGHDT and CDR2 YYEEEE. The CDR3 length is 14 residues. The data were produced by immunoSEQ multiplex PCR, yet TCRdb's version contains in-frame clones alone and is incomplete. The profile shows approximately 100,000 clones, more than 70% of them singletons. This sample stems from a study of blood T cell repertoires in COVID-19. This clonotype originated in a human donor in a cohort sampled during active COVID-19. The sequencing sample was made of peripheral blood. The chain has TRBV5-6 and TRBJ2-5, with 9 bases lining up with TRBD1. Here the CDR3 reads CASSWTGVRKTQYF. The CDR3 nucleotides read TGTGCCAGCAGCTGGACAGGGGTTAGGAAGACCCAGTACTTC.